The T cell receptor (beta chain) described here comes from a study of spatial heterogeneity in lung cancer (dated by TCRdb to between 2018 and 2021). Concerning the study at large: Beta-chain transcripts were consistently detected in greater numbers than alpha-chain transcripts, which likely reflects a higher abundance of beta-chain transcripts. A strong correlation was found between TCR transcript counts in tumor regions and a T cell transcriptional module score from matched bulk RNA-seq. In the raw uncorrected reads, each unique combination of TCR and UMI appeared more than ten times on average. In non-small cell lung cancer, the study quantitatively compared TCR alpha and beta repertoires across several tumor regions, matched nontumor lung, and blood. Nonsynonymous mutation counts, determined by whole-exome sequencing of tumor tissue, were related to features of the TCR repertoire. At surgery, over 200 tumor regions, almost 65 matched nontumor lung samples and more than 50 PBMC samples were TCR-sequenced for both alpha and beta chains.

Here is what the overall study found, with its caveats: Additional single-cell paired TCR alpha and beta sequencing was considered necessary to confirm, at a functional level, the hypothesis that regional TCRs recognize regional mutations. The number of expanded intratumoral alpha and beta TCRs correlated with the tumor nonsynonymous mutation count. Estimated TCR-seq coverage of tumor T cells was only around 7.1% for alpha chains and roughly 12% for beta chains. Counts of ubiquitous and regional expanded TCRs correlated with counts of ubiquitous and regional nonsynonymous mutations, respectively.

This clonotype was found many times. The antigen this receptor binds is unknown. No much larger clonotype is one base removed from it; base qualities were not supplied. In light of the paper, this sample's time point label describes: sample taken at primary tumor resection. Samples were obtained from about 69 patients with early-stage, untreated non-small cell lung cancer from the lung TRACERx cohort. TCR sequencing used whole RNA extracted from tumor and nontumor lung tissue, or from cryopreserved PBMC samples, without cell sorting. Only patients with enough RNA available from two or more tumor regions were chosen for TCR sequencing. Before selection, tumor and adjacent nontumor lung specimens were reviewed by a lung pathologist. There are 15 amino acids in the CDR3, from cysteine to phenylalanine inclusive. Of all the DNA, just the CDR3 is kept, 45 bases in frame from base 1. CDR1 and CDR2 were assigned from the germline V gene (reference sequence) as SGHNT and YYREEE. The junction shows trimming of 0 bases on V and 5 bases on J, plus 12 bases between the germline ends.

Library preparation used 5' RACE. Sequenced using a NextSeq 500. In the TCR library protocol, a unique molecular identifier was attached to each TCR cDNA molecule so that PCR and sequencing errors could be corrected. The study's processing was this. TCR identification, UMI-based error correction and CDR3 extraction were performed with Decombinator tools. Expanded TCRs were defined as those above a frequency of 2 per 1,000, corresponding to the top 1% of the tumor frequency distribution. Expanded tumor TCRs statistically deemed absent (corrected P<0.05) from at least one tumor region were classed as regional, and all other expanded tumor TCRs were classed as ubiquitous. Each repertoire was subsampled 100 times to 5,000 TCRs, after which Renyi diversity was computed with the R vegan package. CDR3 similarity networks were constructed using string-kernel similarity of amino acid triplets, with links drawn between CDR3s whose pairwise similarity was above 0.82. Using fastp at Q25 and MiXCR, TCRdb reprocessed the public reads and kept productive beta chains. Every distinct CDR3 protein forms one entry, paired with its most common genes and DNA. TCRdb's processing, not the authors' own work, is the source of the V and J calls. The sample yields about 13,000 distinct CDR3 sequences; less than 6.5% were counted once. The top ten hold 11% of the sample.

The chain was built from TRBV5-4 and TRBJ1-5, with TRBD1 perhaps the D gene, on 6 matching bases. Sequenced material: lung tumor tissue, taken at surgery. The clonotype originates from a female donor with early-stage non-small cell lung cancer. Read as DNA, the sequence is TGTGCCAGCAGCTTGGGAACAGGGAAGGATCAGCCCCAGCATTTT. The encoded protein is CASSLGTGKDQPQHF.